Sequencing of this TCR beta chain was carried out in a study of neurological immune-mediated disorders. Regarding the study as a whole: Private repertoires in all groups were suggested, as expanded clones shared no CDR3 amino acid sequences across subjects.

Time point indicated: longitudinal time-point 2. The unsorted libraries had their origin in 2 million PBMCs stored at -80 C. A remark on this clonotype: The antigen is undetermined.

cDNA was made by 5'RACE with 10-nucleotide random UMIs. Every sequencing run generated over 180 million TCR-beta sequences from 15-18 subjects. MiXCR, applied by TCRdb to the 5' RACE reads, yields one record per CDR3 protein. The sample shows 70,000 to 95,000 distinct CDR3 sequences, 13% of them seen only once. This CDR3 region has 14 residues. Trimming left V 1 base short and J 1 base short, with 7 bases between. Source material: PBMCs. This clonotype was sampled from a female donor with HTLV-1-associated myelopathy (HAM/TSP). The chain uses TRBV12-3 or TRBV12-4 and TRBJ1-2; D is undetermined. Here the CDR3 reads CASSLGGLNYGYTF. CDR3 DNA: TGTGCCAGCAGTTTAGGTGGCCTTAACTATGGCTACACCTTC.